A single TCR beta chain is shown here with its context. Its target is unknown. These data originate in a study of T cells in Graves' hyperthyroidism and ophthalmopathy. RNA transcripts gave rise to amplified TCR beta CDR3 regions. Initially, a first-round RT-PCR of the TCR CDR3 employed the HTBI primer set. TCRdb independently ran MiXCR on the multiplex PCR reads; one entry per CDR3 protein. This table holds approximately 500,000 distinct CDR3 sequences, about half found once. The CDR3 contains 14 residues. J gave up 1 base and V 5 bases, and 5 bases lay outside the gene matches. Germline-derived CDR1 and CDR2 are SGDLS and YYNGEE. Study-wide results and limits: The model's output predicted ophthalmopathy at a median of approximately 6.5 months prior to onset.

In patients aged 18 to 65, hyperthyroidism was newly diagnosed, with duration under 2 months. Diagnoses rested on clinical symptoms, serum thyroxine and TRAb, thyroid ultrasound and orbital computed tomography. Material for sequencing was peripheral blood or thyroid tissue (not recorded which). This clonotype was obtained from a woman aged 18-29 years with Graves' hyperthyroidism. The J gene is TRBJ2-5, the V gene TRBV9; 7 bases agree with TRBD1. In DNA form, the CDR3 reads TGTGCCAGCAGTGACAGGGAAATCCAAGAGACCCAGTACTTC. This codes for CASSDREIQETQYF.